The T cell receptor beta chain described here comes from a study of blood T cell repertoires in COVID-19. The overall study: Whether acute or convalescent, the COVID-19 samples came from the United States, Italy and Spain. T cells, B-cell-depleted T cells, or PBMCs supplied cDNA or gDNA.

Using immunoSEQ multiplex PCR, the repertoire was profiled, and TCRdb retains in-frame clones only, with some absent. This table has under 250,000 clones, about 79% appearing once. Germline loops: CDR1 SQVTM, CDR2 ANQGSEA. V was cut by 0 bases and J by 1 base, with 9 bases left in between. This CDR3 comprises 14 residues. The sequenced sample was peripheral blood. The receptor's source is a man over 45 with active or convalescent COVID-19. V and J are TRBV29-1 and TRBJ1-1, with D tentatively TRBD1 (5 bases). The CDR3 coding sequence is TGCAGCGTTGAAGATATAGGACAGAACACTGAAGCTTTCTTT. Protein sequence: CSVEDIGQNTEAFF.